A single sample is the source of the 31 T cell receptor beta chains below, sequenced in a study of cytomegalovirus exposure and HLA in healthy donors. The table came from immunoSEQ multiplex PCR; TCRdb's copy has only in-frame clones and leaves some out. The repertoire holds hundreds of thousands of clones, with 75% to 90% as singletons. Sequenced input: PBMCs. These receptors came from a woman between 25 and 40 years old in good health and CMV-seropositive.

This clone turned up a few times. The CDR3 sequence is CASSNTGLPREKLFF. The CDR3 DNA reads TGTGCCAGTAGTAACACAGGGCTCCCTCGGGAAAAACTGTTTTTT. This chain connects TRBV19 to TRBJ1-4; the D gene is possibly TRBD1 (6 bases). The CDR3 runs to 15 residues. The germline V gene encodes CDR1 LNHDA and CDR2 SQIVND (reference sequence). The V end was cut by 4 bases, the J end by 8 bases, with 17 bases between.

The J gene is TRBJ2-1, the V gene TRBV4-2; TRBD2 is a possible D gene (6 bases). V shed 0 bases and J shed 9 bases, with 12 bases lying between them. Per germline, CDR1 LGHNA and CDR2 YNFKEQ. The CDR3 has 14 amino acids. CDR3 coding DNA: TGTGCCAGCAGCCAAGAACGGGAGCTCACTGAGCAGTTCTTC. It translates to CASSQERELTEQFF.

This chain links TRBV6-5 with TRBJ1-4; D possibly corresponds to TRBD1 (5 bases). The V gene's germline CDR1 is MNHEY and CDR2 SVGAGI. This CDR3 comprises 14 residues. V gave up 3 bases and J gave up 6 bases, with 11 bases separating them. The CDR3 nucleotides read TGTGCCAGCAGTTATGGGGGGGTAGATGAAAAACTGTTTTTT. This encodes CASSYGGVDEKLFF.

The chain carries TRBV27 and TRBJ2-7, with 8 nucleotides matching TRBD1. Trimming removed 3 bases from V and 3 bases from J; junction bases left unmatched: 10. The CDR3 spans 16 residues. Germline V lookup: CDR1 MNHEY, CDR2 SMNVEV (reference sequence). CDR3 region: CASSFTGQGSRYEQYF. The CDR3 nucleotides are TGTGCCAGCAGTTTTACAGGACAGGGCTCTCGCTACGAGCAGTACTTC.

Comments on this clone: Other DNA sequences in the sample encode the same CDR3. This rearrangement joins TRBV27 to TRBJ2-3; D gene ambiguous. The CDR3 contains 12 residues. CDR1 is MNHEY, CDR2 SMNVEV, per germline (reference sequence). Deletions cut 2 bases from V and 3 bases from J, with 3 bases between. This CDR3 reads CASSLGTDTQYF. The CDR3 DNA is TGTGCCAGCAGTTTAGGGACAGATACGCAGTATTTT.

CDR3 residues: CASSGDTGRYSYEQYF. Here the CDR3 DNA reads TGTGCCAGCAGTGGAGACACAGGGAGGTACTCCTACGAGCAGTACTTC. The chain joins TRBV6-1 to TRBJ2-7, with D possibly being TRBD1 or TRBD2 (6 bases each). Germline-derived CDR1 and CDR2 are MNHNS and SASEGT. This CDR3 spans 16 amino acids. V was clipped by 4 bases and J by 0 bases, with 16 bases between them.

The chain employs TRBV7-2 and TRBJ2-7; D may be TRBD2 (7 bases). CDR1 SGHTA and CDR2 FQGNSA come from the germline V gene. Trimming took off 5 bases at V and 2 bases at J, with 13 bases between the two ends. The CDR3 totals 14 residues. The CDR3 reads CASSQGLAAYEQYF. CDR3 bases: TGTGCCAGCAGCCAGGGGCTAGCGGCCTACGAGCAGTACTTC.

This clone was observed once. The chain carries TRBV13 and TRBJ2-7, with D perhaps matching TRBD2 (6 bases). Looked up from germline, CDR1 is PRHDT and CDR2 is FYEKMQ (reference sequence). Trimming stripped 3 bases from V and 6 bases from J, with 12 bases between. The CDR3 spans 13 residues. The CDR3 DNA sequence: TGTGCCAGCAGCTTGACCCTGGGGGGCGAGCAGTACTTC. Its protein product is CASSLTLGGEQYF.

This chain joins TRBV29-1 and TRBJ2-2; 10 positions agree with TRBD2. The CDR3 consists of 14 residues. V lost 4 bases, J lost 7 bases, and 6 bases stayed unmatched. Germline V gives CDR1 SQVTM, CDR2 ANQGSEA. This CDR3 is CSVGLAGVGGELFF. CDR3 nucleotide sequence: TGCAGCGTTGGACTAGCGGGCGTCGGCGGGGAGCTGTTTTTT.

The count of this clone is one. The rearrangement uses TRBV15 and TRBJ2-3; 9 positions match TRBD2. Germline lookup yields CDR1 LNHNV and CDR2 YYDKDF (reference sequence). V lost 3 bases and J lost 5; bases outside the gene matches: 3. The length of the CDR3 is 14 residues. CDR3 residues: CATSRREGGDTQYF. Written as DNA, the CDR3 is TGTGCCACCAGCAGGCGGGAGGGAGGAGATACGCAGTATTTT.

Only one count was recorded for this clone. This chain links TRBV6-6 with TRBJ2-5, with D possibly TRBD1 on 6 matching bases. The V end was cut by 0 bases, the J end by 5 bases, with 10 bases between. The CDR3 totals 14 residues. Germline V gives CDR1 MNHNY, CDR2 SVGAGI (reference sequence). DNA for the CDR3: TGTGCCAGCAGTTACTCTACAGGGTGGGAGACCCAGTACTTC. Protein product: CASSYSTGWETQYF.

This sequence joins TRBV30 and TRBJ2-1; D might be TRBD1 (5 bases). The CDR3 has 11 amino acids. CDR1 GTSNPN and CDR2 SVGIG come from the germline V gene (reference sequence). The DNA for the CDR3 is TGTGGCCTGGGGCATAACAATGAGCAGTTCTTC. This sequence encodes CGLGHNNEQFF.

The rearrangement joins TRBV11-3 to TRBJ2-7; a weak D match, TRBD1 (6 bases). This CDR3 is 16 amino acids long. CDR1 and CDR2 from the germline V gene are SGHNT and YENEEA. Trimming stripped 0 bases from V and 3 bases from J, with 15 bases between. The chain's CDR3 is CASSLDKIGQNYEQYF. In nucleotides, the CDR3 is TGTGCCAGCAGCTTAGATAAAATCGGACAGAACTACGAGCAGTACTTC.

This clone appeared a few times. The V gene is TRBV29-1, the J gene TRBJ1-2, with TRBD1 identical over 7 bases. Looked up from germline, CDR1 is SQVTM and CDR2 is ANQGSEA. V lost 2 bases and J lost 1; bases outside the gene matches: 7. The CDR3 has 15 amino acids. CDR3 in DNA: TGCAGCGTTGAAAGGGGGACAGAAATTAACTATGGCTACACCTTC. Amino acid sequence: CSVERGTEINYGYTF.

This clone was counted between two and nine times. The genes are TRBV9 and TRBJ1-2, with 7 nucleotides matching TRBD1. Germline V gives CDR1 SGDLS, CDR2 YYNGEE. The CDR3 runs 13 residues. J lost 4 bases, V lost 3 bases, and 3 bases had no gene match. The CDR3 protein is CASSAGTVYGYTF. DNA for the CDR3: TGTGCCAGCAGCGCCGGGACAGTCTATGGCTACACCTTC.

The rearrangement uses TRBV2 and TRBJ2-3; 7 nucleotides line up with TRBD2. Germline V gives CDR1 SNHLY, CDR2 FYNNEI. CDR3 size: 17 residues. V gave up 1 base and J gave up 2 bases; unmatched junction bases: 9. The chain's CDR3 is CASSEEKGGSVTDTQYF. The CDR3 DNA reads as TGTGCCAGCAGTGAAGAAAAGGGCGGGAGCGTCACAGATACGCAGTATTTT.

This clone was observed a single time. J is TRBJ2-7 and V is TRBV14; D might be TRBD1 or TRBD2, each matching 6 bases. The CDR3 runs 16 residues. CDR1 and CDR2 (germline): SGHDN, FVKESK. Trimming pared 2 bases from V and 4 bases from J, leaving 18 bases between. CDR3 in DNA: TGTGCCAGCAGCCAATCTCGACTAGTCAGGGGATACGAGCAGTACTTC. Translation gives CASSQSRLVRGYEQYF. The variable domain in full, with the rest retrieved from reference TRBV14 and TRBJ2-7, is EAGVTQFPSHSVIEKGQTVTLRCDPISGHDNLYWYRRVMGKEIKFLLHFVKESKQDESGMPNNRFLAERTGGTYSTLKVQPAELEDSGVYFCASSQSRLVRGYEQYFGPGTRLTVT.

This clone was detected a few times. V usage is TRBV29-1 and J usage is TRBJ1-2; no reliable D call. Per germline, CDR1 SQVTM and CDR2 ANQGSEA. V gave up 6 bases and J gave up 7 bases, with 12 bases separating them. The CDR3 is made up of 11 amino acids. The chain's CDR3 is CSVVDGVGYTF. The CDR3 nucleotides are TGCAGCGTGGTGGACGGGGTTGGCTACACCTTC.

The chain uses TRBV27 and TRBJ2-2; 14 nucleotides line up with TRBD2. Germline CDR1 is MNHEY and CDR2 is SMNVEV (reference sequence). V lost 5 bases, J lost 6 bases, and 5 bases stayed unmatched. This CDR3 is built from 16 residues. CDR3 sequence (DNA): TGTGCCAGCAGTGACCGGACTAGCGGGAGGTCCGGGGAGCTGTTTTTT. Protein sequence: CASSDRTSGRSGELFF.

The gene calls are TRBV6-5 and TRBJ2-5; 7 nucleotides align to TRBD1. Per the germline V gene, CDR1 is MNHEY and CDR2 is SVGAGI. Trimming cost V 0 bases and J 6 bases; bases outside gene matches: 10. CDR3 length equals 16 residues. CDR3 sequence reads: CASSYSWSPGQKTQYF. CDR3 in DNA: TGTGCCAGCAGTTACTCGTGGTCCCCGGGACAGAAGACCCAGTACTTC.

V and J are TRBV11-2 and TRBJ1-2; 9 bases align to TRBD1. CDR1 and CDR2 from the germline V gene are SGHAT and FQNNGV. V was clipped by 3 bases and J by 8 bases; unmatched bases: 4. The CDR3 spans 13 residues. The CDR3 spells CASSFGTGYGYTF. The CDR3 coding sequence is TGTGCCAGCAGCTTCGGGACAGGGTACGGCTACACCTTC.

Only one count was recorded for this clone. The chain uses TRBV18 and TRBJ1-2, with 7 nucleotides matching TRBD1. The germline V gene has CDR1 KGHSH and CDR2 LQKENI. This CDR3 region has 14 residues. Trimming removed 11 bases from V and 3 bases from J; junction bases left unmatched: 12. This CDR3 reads CAGFGTALYYGYTF. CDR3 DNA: TGTGCCGGATTTGGGACAGCCTTATACTATGGCTACACCTTC.

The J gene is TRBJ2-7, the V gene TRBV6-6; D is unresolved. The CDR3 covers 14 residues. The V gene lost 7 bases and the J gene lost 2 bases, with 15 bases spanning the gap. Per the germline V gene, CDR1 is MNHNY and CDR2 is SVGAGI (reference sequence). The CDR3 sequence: CASIQETNAYEQYF. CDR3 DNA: TGTGCCAGCATCCAAGAGACAAACGCCTACGAGCAGTACTTC.

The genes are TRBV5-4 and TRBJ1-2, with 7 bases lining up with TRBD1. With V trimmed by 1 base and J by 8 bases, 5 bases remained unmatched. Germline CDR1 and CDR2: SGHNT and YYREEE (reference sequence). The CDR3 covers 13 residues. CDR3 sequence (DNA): TGTGCCAGCAGCTTGACAGGGGTTGAGGGCTACACCTTC. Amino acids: CASSLTGVEGYTF.

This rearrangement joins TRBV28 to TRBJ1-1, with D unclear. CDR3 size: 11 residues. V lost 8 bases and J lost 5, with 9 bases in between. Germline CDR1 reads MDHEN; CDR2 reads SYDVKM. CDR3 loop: CASGFRTEAFF. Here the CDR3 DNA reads TGTGCCAGCGGCTTTCGGACTGAAGCTTTCTTT.

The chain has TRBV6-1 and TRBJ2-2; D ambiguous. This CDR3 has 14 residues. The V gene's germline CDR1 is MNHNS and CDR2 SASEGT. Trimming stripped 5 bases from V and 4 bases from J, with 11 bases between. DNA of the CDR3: TGTGCCAGCAGTAAATACGACGGCACCGGGGAGCTGTTTTTT. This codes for CASSKYDGTGELFF.

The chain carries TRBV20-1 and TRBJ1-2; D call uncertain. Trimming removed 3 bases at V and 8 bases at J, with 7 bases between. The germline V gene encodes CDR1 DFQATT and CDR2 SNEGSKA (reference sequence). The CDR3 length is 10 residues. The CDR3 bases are TGCAGTGCTAGGACCGTCGGCTACACCTTC. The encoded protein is CSARTVGYTF.

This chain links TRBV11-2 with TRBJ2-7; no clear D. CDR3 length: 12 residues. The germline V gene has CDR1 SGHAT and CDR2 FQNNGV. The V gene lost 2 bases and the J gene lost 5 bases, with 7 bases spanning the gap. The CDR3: CASSLIGNEQYF. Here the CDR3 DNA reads TGTGCCAGCAGCTTAATTGGAAACGAGCAGTACTTC.

CDR3 coding DNA: TGTGCCAGCAGCGGATCTAGCGGGAGTGTAGAAGAGACCCAGTACTTC. Residues: CASSGSSGSVEETQYF. The chain recombines TRBV9 with TRBJ2-5; TRBD2 matches 10 bases. Trimming at V came to 3 bases and at J to 3 bases, leaving 8 bases not matched to a gene. Germline V gene lookup returns CDR1 SGDLS and CDR2 YYNGEE. The CDR3 has 16 residues.

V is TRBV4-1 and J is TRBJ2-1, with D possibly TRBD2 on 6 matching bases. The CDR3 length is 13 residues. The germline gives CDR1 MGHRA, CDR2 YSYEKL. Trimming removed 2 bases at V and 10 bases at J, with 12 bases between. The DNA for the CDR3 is TGCGCCAGCAGCCAACACGGGAGTGGGGAGCAGTTCTTC. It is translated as CASSQHGSGEQFF.

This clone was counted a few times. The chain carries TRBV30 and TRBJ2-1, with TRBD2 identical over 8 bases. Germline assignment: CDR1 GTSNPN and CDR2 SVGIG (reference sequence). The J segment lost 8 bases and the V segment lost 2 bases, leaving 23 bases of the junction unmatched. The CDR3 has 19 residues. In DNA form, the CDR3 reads TGTGCCTGGAGTATTTTTTCTGGGGGACTAGATCTTGGAAGGGATGAGCAGTTCTTC. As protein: CAWSIFSGGLDLGRDEQFF.